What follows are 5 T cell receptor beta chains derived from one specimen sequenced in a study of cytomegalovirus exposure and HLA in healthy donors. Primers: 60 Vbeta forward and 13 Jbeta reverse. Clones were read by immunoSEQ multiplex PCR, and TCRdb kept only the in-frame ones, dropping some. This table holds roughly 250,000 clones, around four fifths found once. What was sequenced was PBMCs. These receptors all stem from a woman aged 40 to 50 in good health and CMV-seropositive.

The CDR3 protein is CAISEDRGNTGELFF. CDR3 in DNA: TGTGCCATCAGTGAAGACAGGGGGAACACCGGGGAGCTGTTTTTT. The genes are TRBV10-3 and TRBJ2-2; 8 nucleotides match TRBD1. Germline loops: CDR1 ENHRY, CDR2 SYGVKD. V was clipped by 3 bases and J by 1 base; unmatched bases: 1. The CDR3 totals 15 residues.

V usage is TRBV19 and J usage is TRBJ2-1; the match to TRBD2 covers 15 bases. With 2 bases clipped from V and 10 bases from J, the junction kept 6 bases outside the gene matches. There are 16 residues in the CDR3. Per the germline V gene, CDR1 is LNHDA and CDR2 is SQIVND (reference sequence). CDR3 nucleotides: TGTGCCAGTAGTATAATTGGGACTAGCGGGGGGTCGGAGCAGTTCTTC. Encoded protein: CASSIIGTSGGSEQFF. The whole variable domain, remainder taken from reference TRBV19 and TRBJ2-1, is DGGITQSPKYLFRKEGQNVTLSCEQNLNHDAMYWYRQDPGQGLRLIYYSQIVNDFQKGDIAEGYSVSREKKESFPLTVTSAQKNPTAFYLCASSIIGTSGGSEQFFGPGTRLTVL.

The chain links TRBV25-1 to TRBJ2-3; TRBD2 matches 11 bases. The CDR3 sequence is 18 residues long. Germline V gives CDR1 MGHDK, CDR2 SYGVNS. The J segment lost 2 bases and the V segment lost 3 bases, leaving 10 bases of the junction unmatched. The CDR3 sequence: CASSDFFGTSGDTDTQYF. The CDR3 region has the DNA TGTGCCAGCAGTGACTTCTTCGGGACTAGCGGAGACACAGATACGCAGTATTTT.

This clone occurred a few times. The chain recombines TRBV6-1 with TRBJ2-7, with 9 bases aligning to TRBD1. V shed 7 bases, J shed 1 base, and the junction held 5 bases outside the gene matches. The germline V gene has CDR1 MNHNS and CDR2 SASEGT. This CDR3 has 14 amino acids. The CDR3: CASKPGQGSYEQYF. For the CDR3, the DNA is TGTGCCAGCAAGCCGGGACAGGGATCCTACGAGCAGTACTTC.

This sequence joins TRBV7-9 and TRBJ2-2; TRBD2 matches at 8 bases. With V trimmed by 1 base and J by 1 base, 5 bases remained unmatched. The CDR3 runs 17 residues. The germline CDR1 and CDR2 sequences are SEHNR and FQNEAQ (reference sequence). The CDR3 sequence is CASSLGASGWNTGELFF. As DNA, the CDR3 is TGTGCCAGCAGCTTAGGGGCTAGCGGGTGGAACACCGGGGAGCTGTTTTTT.